A single sample gave rise to the 26 T cell receptor beta chains below, sequenced in a study of identical twins listed by TCRdb under 2016. The library was produced with 5' RACE. For sequencing, an Illumina HiSeq 2000 was employed. The public reads were run again by TCRdb, first through fastp at Q25 and then through MiXCR, and only productive beta chains were kept. Rows with a matching CDR3 protein are joined into one entry that keeps the most common DNA and genes. Here the sample has under 800,000 distinct CDR3 sequences; around 20% occur a single time. Roughly 4% of the sample is taken by the ten largest. In addition, the sample was reused for a study of T cells expressing NK-cell markers.

Sequenced sample: PBMCs. The source is a young woman in good health.

The rearrangement links TRBV30 to TRBJ1-1; TRBD1 matches at 7 bases. The length of the CDR3 is 17 residues. The V gene's germline CDR1 is GTSNPN and CDR2 SVGIG (reference sequence). V trimming: 2 bases; J trimming: 0 bases; junction bases outside the gene matches: 12. In DNA, the CDR3 is TGTGCCTGGAGTTCCGGACAGGTTATATGGATGAACACTGAAGCTTTCTTT. Amino acid sequence: CAWSSGQVIWMNTEAFF.

This rearrangement joins TRBV5-1 to TRBJ1-4; 7 bases fit TRBD1. The CDR3 runs 15 residues. V gave up 4 bases and J gave up 4 bases; unmatched junction bases: 7. The germline gives CDR1 SGHRS, CDR2 YFSETQ. Here the CDR3 reads CASSAEQGNNEKLFF. Written as DNA, the CDR3 is TGCGCCAGCAGCGCAGAACAGGGGAATAATGAAAAACTGTTTTTT.

This clonotype has at least ten counts. The chain combines TRBV6-5 with TRBJ1-1; 8 nucleotides align to TRBD1. The length of the CDR3 is 13 residues. Germline CDR1 MNHEY, CDR2 SVGAGI. Trimming at V came to 3 bases and at J to 4 bases, leaving 1 base not matched to a gene. The CDR3 DNA sequence: TGTGCCAGCAGTTATACAGGGGGCACTGAAGCTTTCTTT. Protein sequence: CASSYTGGTEAFF.

The chain joins TRBV10-3 to TRBJ2-7; D is undetermined. Between the trimmed V and J ends, which lost 0 bases and 3 bases, there was a span of 6 bases. The length of the CDR3 is 13 residues. CDR1 and CDR2 (germline): ENHRY, SYGVKD. The CDR3 here is CAISESAFYEQYF. The CDR3 DNA reads as TGTGCCATCAGTGAGTCGGCCTTCTACGAGCAGTACTTC.

This clonotype was found a few times. V and J are TRBV7-3 and TRBJ2-1; D unresolved. V was cut by 4 bases and J by 10 bases, with 14 bases left in between. Germline assignment: CDR1 SGHTA and CDR2 FQGTGA. The CDR3 is 13 amino acids. DNA of the CDR3: TGTGCCAGCAGCTACGACTCCGTCGGGGAGCAGTTCTTC. Amino acids: CASSYDSVGEQFF.

J is TRBJ2-1 and V is TRBV3-1; D possibly corresponds to TRBD2 (7 bases). Germline-derived CDR1 and CDR2 are LGHDT and YNNKEL (reference sequence). CDR3 size: 16 residues. Trimming shortened V by 1 base and J by 6 bases, and 16 bases separated the two germline ends. The CDR3: CASSQGLGGRGNEQFF. As DNA, the CDR3 is TGTGCCAGCAGCCAAGGATTGGGGGGGCGGGGCAATGAGCAGTTCTTC.

This clonotype has just a few counts. The rearrangement links TRBV14 to TRBJ2-7; TRBD2 matches at 13 bases. Germline assignment: CDR1 SGHDN and CDR2 FVKESK. V shed 4 bases and J 7 bases; nucleotides not matched to a gene: 16. The CDR3 has 18 amino acids. The CDR3, as DNA: TGTGCCAGCAGCCGTGACTTTCGAACTAGCGGGAGGGCACGGGAGCAGTACTTC. Translated: CASSRDFRTSGRAREQYF.

The chain couples TRBV20-1 to TRBJ2-3; D remains unclear. This CDR3 spans 13 amino acids. CDR1 and CDR2 from the germline V gene are DFQATT and SNEGSKA (reference sequence). Deletions cut 8 bases from V and 1 base from J, with 13 bases between. DNA of the CDR3: TGCAGTTACGTCCGGTCTGGCACAGATACGCAGTATTTT. Translated: CSYVRSGTDTQYF.

Only a few counts were recorded for this clonotype. The chain couples TRBV7-2 to TRBJ2-7, with 9 nucleotides matching TRBD1. Germline assignment: CDR1 SGHTA and CDR2 FQGNSA. J gave up 6 bases and V 6 bases, and 12 bases lay outside the gene matches. This CDR3 has 15 residues. The CDR3 sequence is CASRYPGTGSGEQYF. CDR3 nucleotide sequence: TGTGCCAGCAGATACCCCGGGACAGGGTCGGGCGAGCAGTACTTC.

The sample holds a few counts of this clonotype. This chain connects TRBV9 to TRBJ2-7; TRBD1 agrees at 9 bases. This CDR3 region has 16 residues. J gave up 4 bases and V 6 bases, and 14 bases lay outside the gene matches. CDR1 and CDR2 from the germline V gene are SGDLS and YYNGEE. CDR3 in amino acids: CASTAKGDREFYEQYF. CDR3 coding DNA: TGTGCCAGCACCGCTAAGGGGGACAGGGAGTTTTACGAGCAGTACTTC.

This clonotype showed up many times. V usage is TRBV7-2 and J usage is TRBJ2-1; 8 bases line up with TRBD2. The CDR3 loop spans 14 amino acids. Unmatched junction bases numbered 8, after V lost 11 bases and J lost 2 bases. Germline V lookup: CDR1 SGHTA, CDR2 FQGNSA. CDR3 nucleotide sequence: TGTGCCGCGGGAGGTAGCTTTACCTACAATGAGCAGTTCTTC. This translates into CAAGGSFTYNEQFF.

This clonotype was observed a single time. The CDR3 loop is CASSYRDGDYEQYF. The CDR3 DNA sequence: TGTGCCAGCAGTTACCGGGACGGAGACTACGAGCAGTACTTC. J is TRBJ2-7 and V is TRBV6-5; perhaps D is TRBD1 or TRBD2 (5 bases each). The V gene lost 2 bases and the J gene lost 3 bases, with 11 bases spanning the gap. This CDR3 is built from 14 residues. CDR1 and CDR2 from the germline V gene are MNHEY and SVGAGI.

This clonotype turned up a few times. The V gene is TRBV12-3 or TRBV12-4, the J gene TRBJ2-5; no reliable D call. Between the trimmed V and J ends, which lost 7 bases and 5 bases, there was a span of 14 bases. The CDR3 sequence is 13 residues long. The CDR3 DNA sequence: TGTGCCAGCACCCCGACACCGAGGGAGACCCAGTACTTC. Amino acid sequence: CASTPTPRETQYF.

This rearrangement joins TRBV20-1 to TRBJ2-7; 10 nucleotides match TRBD2. J was trimmed by 2 bases and V by 2 bases; bases with no gene match: 6. Germline-derived CDR1 and CDR2 are DFQATT and SNEGSKA (reference sequence). The length of the CDR3 is 15 residues. CDR3 sequence reads: CSARSTSGSPYEQYF. In DNA form, the CDR3 reads TGCAGTGCTAGATCGACTAGCGGGTCTCCCTACGAGCAGTACTTC.

This clonotype was detected only a few times. Here the CDR3 reads CASSYSLSGGYDYEQYF. As DNA, the CDR3 is TGTGCCAGCAGTTACTCGCTTTCGGGGGGCTACGATTACGAGCAGTACTTC. The V and J genes are TRBV6-2 or TRBV6-3 and TRBJ2-7; a weak D match, TRBD2 (7 bases). V was trimmed by 0 bases and J by 4 bases, leaving 19 bases between them. CDR3 length equals 17 residues. Looked up from germline, CDR1 is MNHEY and CDR2 is SVGEGT.

This clonotype was seen only a few times. The chain combines TRBV20-1 with TRBJ2-3; TRBD2 aligns across 10 bases. V shed 6 bases, J shed 5 bases, and the junction held 8 bases outside the gene matches. Germline lookup yields CDR1 DFQATT and CDR2 SNEGSKA (reference sequence). The CDR3 sequence is 14 residues long. CDR3 residues: CSASAGGPEDTQYF. In DNA form, the CDR3 reads TGCAGTGCCTCAGCGGGGGGGCCTGAAGATACGCAGTATTTT.

The rearrangement joins TRBV29-1 to TRBJ2-7, with TRBD2 as a possible D gene (5 bases). Germline loops: CDR1 SQVTM, CDR2 ANQGSEA. This CDR3 contains 13 residues. Between the trimmed V and J ends, which lost 3 bases and 1 base, there was a span of 10 bases. The CDR3 protein is CSVELRASYEQYF. The CDR3 DNA is TGCAGCGTTGAGTTGCGGGCTTCCTACGAGCAGTACTTC.

This chain links TRBV3-1 with TRBJ2-3, with 9 bases matching TRBD1. V shed 8 bases and J 3 bases; nucleotides not matched to a gene: 3. CDR3 size: 13 residues. Germline lookup yields CDR1 LGHDT and CDR2 YNNKEL (reference sequence). The CDR3 region has the DNA TGTGCCAGCGCGGACAGGGGAACAGATACGCAGTATTTT. Its translation: CASADRGTDTQYF.

The rearrangement uses TRBV27 and TRBJ2-3; D is perhaps TRBD2 (7 bases). The CDR3 consists of 17 residues. Germline lookup yields CDR1 MNHEY and CDR2 SMNVEV (reference sequence). V shed 7 bases and J shed 0 bases, with 20 bases lying between them. DNA of the CDR3: TGTGCCAGCACCCCCGGGCCCGGGGGGCCTAGCACAGATACGCAGTATTTT. Amino acids: CASTPGPGGPSTDTQYF.

This clonotype occurred a few times. The V call is TRBV3-1, the J call TRBJ2-7; weak D call: TRBD1 (6 bases). The V and J ends lost 4 bases and 6 bases respectively, with 25 bases between them. Looked up from germline, CDR1 is LGHDT and CDR2 is YNNKEL (reference sequence). There are 17 residues in the CDR3. The CDR3 DNA reads as TGTGCCAGCAGCCCCAGGTATCGGTTACAGGGCCGAAGCGAGCAGTACTTC. Protein product: CASSPRYRLQGRSEQYF.

This chain connects TRBV5-1 to TRBJ1-6; 9 bases match TRBD1. CDR1 SGHRS and CDR2 YFSETQ come from the germline V gene. CDR3 size: 15 residues. Trimming cost V 1 base and J 7 bases; bases outside gene matches: 3. The CDR3 coding sequence is TGCGCCAGCAGCTTGTTCGGACAGGGGAATTCACCCCTCCACTTT. It specifies CASSLFGQGNSPLHF.

The chain has TRBV2 and TRBJ1-4; perhaps TRBD1 as D (6 bases). This CDR3 comprises 14 residues. V lost 6 bases to trimming and J lost 7 bases, with 15 bases between them. Germline CDR1 is SNHLY and CDR2 is FYNNEI. Written as DNA, the CDR3 is TGTGCCAGCAGCGCCCTCTTGGGGGCTGAAAAACTGTTTTTT. Translated, it gives CASSALLGAEKLFF.

This sequence joins TRBV7-2 and TRBJ2-7, with no clear D. The CDR3 has 13 amino acids. Germline V gene lookup returns CDR1 SGHTA and CDR2 FQGNSA. V dropped 2 bases and J dropped 2 bases, with 7 bases sitting between them. The CDR3 sequence is CASSLSQAYEQYF. The CDR3 DNA reads TGTGCCAGCAGCTTATCACAAGCCTACGAGCAGTACTTC.

This clonotype was counted many times. This rearrangement joins TRBV7-7 to TRBJ2-3; 15 bases are shared with TRBD2. The CDR3 sequence is 16 residues long. CDR1 and CDR2 (germline): SSHAT, FNYEAQ (reference sequence). J was trimmed by 5 bases and V by 5 bases; bases with no gene match: 5. CDR3 in DNA: TGTGCCAGCAGCCCGGGACTAGCGGGAGGTGGAGATACGCAGTATTTT. This translates into CASSPGLAGGGDTQYF. Full variable domain (missing parts from reference TRBV7-7 and TRBJ2-3): GAGVSQSPRYKVTKRGQDVTLRCDPISSHATLYWYQQALGQGPEFLTYFNYEAQPDKSGLPSDRFSAERPEGSISTLTIQRTEQRDSAMYRCASSPGLAGGGDTQYFGPGTRLTVL.

This clonotype occurred a few times. This sequence joins TRBV29-1 and TRBJ2-1; tentative D call: TRBD2 (6 bases). Trimming removed 6 bases from V and 6 bases from J, with 24 bases in between. CDR1 SQVTM and CDR2 ANQGSEA come from the germline V gene. CDR3 length: 16 amino acids. The CDR3 region is CSVWARLTSGPNEQFF. Written as DNA, the CDR3 is TGCAGCGTGTGGGCTCGTTTGACTAGTGGTCCCAATGAGCAGTTCTTC.

Only a few counts were recorded for this clonotype. This rearrangement joins TRBV5-1 to TRBJ2-2, with 7 bases fitting TRBD1. This CDR3 region has 14 residues. The germline CDR1 and CDR2 sequences are SGHRS and YFSETQ. The J segment lost 7 bases and the V segment lost 3 bases, leaving 6 bases of the junction unmatched. The CDR3 DNA reads TGCGCCAGCAGCTCGACAGGGCGGTACGGGGAGCTGTTTTTT. This sequence encodes CASSSTGRYGELFF.